This TCR beta chain was obtained from a study of T cell responses to AZD1222 COVID-19 vaccine. Concerning this clone itself: The antigen remains unidentified.

From germline, CDR1 is LGHNA and CDR2 YNFKEQ. With V trimmed by 0 bases and J by 8 bases, 6 bases remained unmatched. The CDR3 is made up of 15 amino acids. Whole-study results and caveats: Seropositive status at baseline applied to only a handful of AZD1222 recipients.

Libraries were prepared by immunoSEQ multiplex PCR; TCRdb keeps only in-frame clonotypes and omits some of them. Among roughly 100,000 clones, 91% were seen once, and the ten largest hold 35% to 50%. Source: peripheral blood, taken on day 0 of AZD1222 vaccination. The TCR comes from an adult in good health. This chain links TRBV4-2 with TRBJ1-4; 7 bases agree with TRBD1. This CDR3 is CASSQDGTVNEKLFF. In nucleotides, the CDR3 is TGTGCCAGCAGCCAAGATGGGACAGTAAACGAAAAACTGTTTTTT.